Below, 26 T cell receptor beta chains from the same sample are listed, as sequenced in a study of blood T cell repertoires in COVID-19. The assay was immunoSEQ multiplex PCR, and TCRdb's table has in-frame clones only and misses some. The top ten clones hold more than 6% of a sample with roughly 290,000 clones, roughly 90% of them seen once. Sequencing used peripheral blood. These receptor sequences come from a woman aged 25 to 39 with COVID-19, enrolled during active disease.

The chain combines TRBV18 with TRBJ2-2, with D possibly being TRBD2 (6 bases). Germline V gene lookup returns CDR1 KGHSH and CDR2 LQKENI. Trimming shortened V by 5 bases and J by 0 bases, and 13 bases separated the two germline ends. CDR3 length: 16 residues. The CDR3 sequence: CASSSGVAANTGELFF. In DNA, the CDR3 is TGTGCCAGCTCATCTGGAGTAGCGGCGAACACCGGGGAGCTGTTTTTT.

The chain recombines TRBV6-1 with TRBJ2-7; TRBD1 agrees at 9 bases. The CDR3 loop spans 15 amino acids. Germline V gene sequence: CDR1 MNHNS, CDR2 SASEGT. Losses at the gene ends were 0 bases for V and 1 base for J; bases not matched to a gene: 1. CDR3 nucleotide sequence: TGTGCCAGCAGTGAAGCCGGGACAGGGTCCTACGAGCAGTACTTC. Protein product: CASSEAGTGSYEQYF.

The chain couples TRBV5-1 to TRBJ1-6, with 7 bases lining up with TRBD1. The CDR3 has 15 residues. Germline V lookup: CDR1 SGHRS, CDR2 YFSETQ. V shed 4 bases, J shed 5 bases, and the junction held 6 bases outside the gene matches. The CDR3: CASSRQGEDNSPLHF. The CDR3 DNA is TGCGCCAGCAGCCGGCAGGGGGAGGATAATTCACCCCTCCACTTT. Filled out from reference TRBV5-1 and TRBJ1-6, the complete variable domain reads KAGVTQTPRYLIKTRGQQVTLSCSPISGHRSVSWYQQTPGQGLQFLFEYFSETQRNKGNFPGRFSGRQFSNSRSEMNVSTLELGDSALYLCASSRQGEDNSPLHFGNGTRLTVT.

This clone was detected once. This chain uses TRBV7-2 with TRBJ2-7; D is possibly TRBD1 (5 bases). The V end was cut by 3 bases, the J end by 6 bases, with 15 bases between. This CDR3 is built from 14 residues. The germline CDR1 and CDR2 sequences are SGHTA and FQGNSA. CDR3 sequence: CASSLRQPPSEQYF. The CDR3 DNA is TGTGCCAGCAGCTTGAGACAGCCCCCCTCCGAGCAGTACTTC.

The count of this clone is one. Other DNA sequences from this sample encode an identical CDR3 as well. The chain links TRBV3-1 (or the pseudogene TRBV3-2) to TRBJ2-2; 7 bases are a match to TRBD2. Germline V lookup: CDR1 LGHDT, CDR2 YNNKEL (reference sequence). CDR3 size: 13 residues. V trimming: 4 bases; J trimming: 5 bases; junction bases outside the gene matches: 1. CDR3 sequence (DNA): TGTGCCAGCAGCCTGGGAGGGACCGGGGAGCTGTTTTTT. Residues: CASSLGGTGELFF.

The rearrangement uses TRBV19 and TRBJ1-4, with TRBD1 matching 8 bases. V was clipped by 3 bases and J by 9 bases; unmatched bases: 9. Germline-derived CDR1 and CDR2 are LNHDA and SQIVND (reference sequence). The CDR3 is made up of 15 amino acids. The CDR3 here is CASSMVRQGAKKLFF. As DNA, the CDR3 is TGTGCCAGTAGTATGGTGAGGCAGGGGGCGAAAAAACTGTTTTTT.

The chain is built from TRBV5-4 and TRBJ1-1; maybe TRBD1 (5 bases). Trimming removed 0 bases from V and 5 bases from J, with 8 bases in between. In germline, CDR1 is SGHNT, CDR2 YYREEE (reference sequence). This CDR3 has 13 residues. CDR3 amino acids: CASSLVRETEAFF. The CDR3 DNA sequence: TGTGCCAGCAGCTTGGTCAGGGAAACTGAAGCTTTCTTT.

This clone was observed a single time. V and J are TRBV6-5 and TRBJ2-3, with 8 bases fitting TRBD2. CDR3 length: 14 amino acids. V was clipped by 8 bases and J by 1 base; unmatched bases: 5. Germline-derived CDR1 and CDR2 are MNHEY and SVGAGI. This chain's CDR3 is CASVGGVRTDTQYF. The CDR3 region has the DNA TGTGCCAGCGTCGGGGGGGTGCGCACAGATACGCAGTATTTT.

J is TRBJ1-1 and V is TRBV6-5; 7 nucleotides agree with TRBD1. The germline V gene encodes CDR1 MNHEY and CDR2 SVGAGI. V dropped 11 bases and J dropped 5; count of bases not matched to a gene: 8. The CDR3 spans 12 residues. CDR3 bases: TGTGCCTCCAGGGGGACGGTAACTGAAGCTTTCTTT. This translates into CASRGTVTEAFF.

V gene TRBV6-4 combines with J gene TRBJ2-1; 12 bases align to TRBD2. The CDR3 is made up of 15 amino acids. The germline CDR1 and CDR2 sequences are MRHNA and SNTAGT. J was trimmed by 6 bases and V by 5 bases; bases with no gene match: 5. The CDR3 DNA reads TGTGCCAGCAGTCCCGGACTAGCGGGATTCAATGAGCAGTTCTTC. Protein sequence: CASSPGLAGFNEQFF.

V usage is TRBV27 and J usage is TRBJ2-2; 10 nucleotides align to TRBD2. The CDR3 is 15 residues long. Germline CDR1 reads MNHEY; CDR2 reads SMNVEV (reference sequence). V dropped 8 bases and J dropped 6; count of bases not matched to a gene: 9. The CDR3 is CASSHLAGASGELFF. In nucleotides, the CDR3 is TGTGCCAGCTCCCACCTAGCGGGAGCTTCCGGGGAGCTGTTTTTT.

The chain recombines TRBV5-1 with TRBJ1-2, with 9 bases matching TRBD1. CDR3 length: 17 residues. From germline, CDR1 is SGHRS and CDR2 YFSETQ. Trimming took 2 bases from V and 6 from J; bases not matched to a gene: 14. As DNA, the CDR3 is TGCGCCAGCAGCTTCGGGGGACAGGGCTCCTTGGGCGATGGCTACACCTTC. Translated: CASSFGGQGSLGDGYTF.

V usage is TRBV6-5 and J usage is TRBJ1-5; perhaps TRBD1 as D (5 bases). CDR3 size: 13 residues. Deletions cut 5 bases from V and 5 bases from J, with 10 bases between. The V gene's germline CDR1 is MNHEY and CDR2 SVGAGI. CDR3: CASSRGIHQPQHF. In DNA, the CDR3 is TGTGCCAGCAGTAGGGGAATCCATCAGCCCCAGCATTTT.

V is TRBV6-4 and J is TRBJ1-3; the D is unclear. In germline, CDR1 is MRHNA, CDR2 SNTAGT. CDR3 length equals 14 residues. V lost 8 bases and J 0 bases, leaving 11 bases between the germline ends. For the CDR3, the DNA is TGTGCCAGCCTAGACCCACACTCTGGAAACACCATATATTTT. Translation gives CASLDPHSGNTIYF.

In its sample, this clone was seen once. The V and J genes are TRBV4-3 and TRBJ1-6; tentatively, D is TRBD1 (5 bases). Germline-derived CDR1 and CDR2 are LGHNA and YSLEER. V shed 1 base and J shed 6 bases, with 13 bases lying between them. This CDR3 has 16 amino acids. DNA for the CDR3: TGCGCCAGCAGCCAAGTCCCGGGGGTTGGTAATTCACCCCTCCACTTT. Translated, it gives CASSQVPGVGNSPLHF.

In its sample, this clone was seen once. The V call is TRBV10-3, the J call TRBJ2-7; the D gene is possibly TRBD1 (6 bases). V lost 6 bases to trimming and J lost 2 bases, with 14 bases between them. This CDR3 has 14 amino acids. CDR1 is ENHRY, CDR2 SYGVKD, per germline. The DNA of the CDR3 is TGTGCCATCAGCGACAATGAGGGGGCCTACGAGCAGTACTTC. Encoded protein: CAISDNEGAYEQYF.

The gene calls are TRBV7-2 and TRBJ2-2; D is ambiguous. The V end was cut by 1 base, the J end by 2 bases, with 8 bases between. CDR1 SGHTA and CDR2 FQGNSA come from the germline V gene. The CDR3 consists of 15 residues. The CDR3 bases are TGTGCCAGCAGCTTAGTGGCACACAACACCGGGGAGCTGTTTTTT. Protein product: CASSLVAHNTGELFF.

CDR3 nucleotide sequence: TGTGCCACCAGTCGGAAGGACAGAGATAATTCACCCCTCCACTTT. It specifies CATSRKDRDNSPLHF. The genes are TRBV24-1 and TRBJ1-6, with D possibly being TRBD1 (6 bases). The CDR3 runs 15 residues. Per the germline V gene, CDR1 is KGHDR and CDR2 is SFDVKD. V lost 6 bases to trimming and J lost 5 bases, with 13 bases between them.

This clone appeared a single time. Additional DNA sequences in this sample encode the identical CDR3. This chain joins TRBV9 and TRBJ1-3; D possibly corresponds to TRBD1 (5 bases). Trimming left V 0 bases short and J 1 base short, with 5 bases between. The germline gives CDR1 SGDLS, CDR2 YYNGEE. The CDR3 has 14 residues. CDR3 in amino acids: CASSVAGSGNTIYF. The CDR3 DNA sequence: TGTGCCAGCAGCGTAGCAGGGTCTGGAAACACCATATATTTT.

The rearrangement joins TRBV7-9 to TRBJ2-2, with 7 positions matching TRBD2. Germline CDR1 SEHNR, CDR2 FQNEAQ (reference sequence). After removal of 8 bases from V and 5 bases from J, the junction contained 11 bases not matched to a gene. CDR3 length equals 15 residues. CDR3 amino acids: CASSGGRGGTGELFF. In DNA form, the CDR3 reads TGTGCCAGCTCCGGCGGGAGAGGTGGAACCGGGGAGCTGTTTTTT.

The gene calls are TRBV20-1 and TRBJ2-7, with D maybe TRBD2 (6 bases). The germline gives CDR1 DFQATT, CDR2 SNEGSKA (reference sequence). The CDR3 is 11 amino acids. V shed 6 bases and J shed 4 bases, with 10 bases lying between them. Here the CDR3 reads CSAIADYEQYF. CDR3 nucleotide sequence: TGCAGTGCCATAGCGGATTACGAGCAGTACTTC.

This rearrangement joins TRBV7-3 to TRBJ2-7, with TRBD2 matching 9 bases. The ends lost 2 bases at V and 5 bases at J; junction bases unmatched: 4. Germline V CDR1 and CDR2: SGHTA, FQGTGA. The CDR3 has 14 residues. In DNA form, the CDR3 reads TGTGCCAGCAGCTTAGGCGGGAGGGCCGACGAGCAGTACTTC. Its protein product is CASSLGGRADEQYF. Looking up the rest from reference TRBV7-3 and TRBJ2-7 gives the full variable domain: GAGVSQTPSNKVTEKGKYVELRCDPISGHTALYWYRQSLGQGPEFLIYFQGTGAADDSGLPNDRFFAVRPEGSVSTLKIQRTERGDSAVYLCASSLGGRADEQYFGPGTRLTVT.

V gene TRBV5-1 combines with J gene TRBJ2-1; tentatively, D is TRBD2 (6 bases). The CDR3 is made up of 17 amino acids. Trimming left V 1 base short and J 10 bases short, with 24 bases between. Germline V gives CDR1 SGHRS, CDR2 YFSETQ. CDR3 sequence reads: CASSLFMIASASKEQFF. The CDR3 bases are TGCGCCAGCAGCTTGTTTATGATCGCTAGCGCCTCCAAAGAGCAGTTCTTC.

V usage is TRBV5-1 and J usage is TRBJ1-2; D not resolved. V was shortened by 1 base and J by 4 bases, with 8 bases between the two germline ends. Germline lookup yields CDR1 SGHRS and CDR2 YFSETQ. The CDR3 consists of 13 residues. CDR3 sequence reads: CASSLNRGYGYTF. The CDR3 bases are TGCGCCAGCAGCTTGAACCGGGGCTATGGCTACACCTTC.

A single count supports this clone. The chain combines TRBV6-6 with TRBJ1-6, with TRBD1 matching over 8 bases. V lost 5 bases to trimming and J lost 7 bases; unmatched junction nucleotides: 16. The germline V gene encodes CDR1 MNHNY and CDR2 SVGAGI (reference sequence). CDR3 length: 18 residues. As DNA, the CDR3 is TGTGCCAGCAGTCGAACTTCTGGACAGGGTGGAGGGAATTCACCCCTCCACTTT. Its protein product is CASSRTSGQGGGNSPLHF.

This chain uses TRBV6-4 with TRBJ1-6; D perhaps matches TRBD1 (6 bases). CDR3 length equals 19 residues. V was trimmed by 6 bases and J by 7 bases, leaving 28 bases between them. Looked up from germline, CDR1 is MRHNA and CDR2 is SNTAGT. For the CDR3, the DNA is TGTGCCAGCAGGGAGAGACAGGTTACGGGATCCCCGCGGAATTCACCCCTCCACTTT. Its translation: CASRERQVTGSPRNSPLHF.